A single sample gave rise to the 20 T cell receptor beta chains below, sequenced in a study of PD-1 blockade in classical Hodgkin lymphoma. The assay was immunoSEQ multiplex PCR, and TCRdb's table has in-frame clones only and misses some. The sample includes tens of thousands of clones, over 75% of them seen just once. The time point here: cycle 4 day 1 (C4D1), after 6 weeks of nivolumab. Every patient relapsed after autologous stem cell transplantation, and brentuximab vedotin exposure varied. Source: peripheral blood mononuclear cells (PBMCs), taken before the fourth cycle of nivolumab. Receptor source: a human donor with classical Hodgkin lymphoma.

The V call is TRBV20-1, the J call TRBJ2-7; no definite D call. V was pared by 7 bases and J by 0 bases, with 7 bases between. The CDR3 runs to 11 residues. In germline, CDR1 is DFQATT, CDR2 SNEGSKA (reference sequence). The CDR3 bases are TGCAGTGGCTTAAGCTCCTACGAGCAGTACTTC. It translates to CSGLSSYEQYF.

This clone was observed a few times. The gene calls are TRBV5-1 and TRBJ1-2, with D perhaps TRBD1 (5 bases). This CDR3 contains 13 residues. Trimming removed 2 bases from V and 7 bases from J, with 12 bases in between. The germline V gene has CDR1 SGHRS and CDR2 YFSETQ. Written as DNA, the CDR3 is TGCGCCAGCAGCTTTCTCGGGGGAGGTGGCTACACCTTC. This sequence encodes CASSFLGGGGYTF.

The rearrangement joins TRBV28 to TRBJ2-7, with D perhaps TRBD2 (6 bases). Germline lookup yields CDR1 MDHEN and CDR2 SYDVKM. CDR3 length: 14 residues. V lost 6 bases to trimming and J lost 0 bases, with 12 bases between them. The CDR3 nucleotides are TGTGCCAGCAGGGGAGGAAAGGACTCCTACGAGCAGTACTTC. Its translation: CASRGGKDSYEQYF.

This chain links TRBV28 with TRBJ2-1; 13 nucleotides line up with TRBD2. Germline trimming cut 6 bases from V and 0 bases from J; bases unmatched to any gene: 14. Looked up from germline, CDR1 is MDHEN and CDR2 is SYDVKM. The CDR3 covers 20 residues. The CDR3, as DNA: TGTGCCAGCAGCCGCCGCCCCCGGACTAGCGGGGGAGACTCCTACAATGAGCAGTTCTTC. Protein: CASSRRPRTSGGDSYNEQFF.

The chain recombines TRBV5-4 with TRBJ1-1; no clear D gene. Trimming took off 2 bases at V and 8 bases at J, with 10 bases between the two ends. Per the germline V gene, CDR1 is SGHNT and CDR2 is YYREEE (reference sequence). The CDR3 covers 12 residues. CDR3 in amino acids: CASSLGNFEAFF. The CDR3 DNA is TGTGCCAGCAGCTTAGGGAATTTCGAAGCTTTCTTT.

The chain combines TRBV11-3 with TRBJ1-3; D not resolved. The CDR3 spans 13 residues. V lost 3 bases to trimming and J lost 3 bases, with 6 bases between them. Germline V CDR1 and CDR2: SGHNT, YENEEA. The CDR3 sequence: CASSLTVGNTIYF. Here the CDR3 DNA reads TGTGCCAGCAGCTTGACGGTTGGAAACACCATATATTTT.

The chain recombines TRBV4-2 with TRBJ2-5; D is unclear. The V and J ends lost 0 bases and 4 bases respectively, with 6 bases between them. The CDR3 covers 13 residues. The germline V gene encodes CDR1 LGHNA and CDR2 YNFKEQ. CDR3 sequence (DNA): TGTGCCAGCAGCCAAGAATATGGAGAGACCCAGTACTTC. It specifies CASSQEYGETQYF.

This clone turned up a few times. This sequence joins TRBV7-9 and TRBJ1-1; unclear D gene. Germline CDR1 is SEHNR and CDR2 is FQNEAQ (reference sequence). With 1 base removed from V and 6 bases from J, the gap between germline ends came to 9 bases. The CDR3 consists of 13 residues. The CDR3 reads CASSLVAGPEAFF. Written as DNA, the CDR3 is TGTGCCAGCAGCTTAGTCGCAGGTCCTGAAGCTTTCTTT.

V and J are TRBV6-5 and TRBJ2-7; the D is unclear. V was clipped by 6 bases and J by 3 bases, with 6 bases between them. CDR3 length: 11 amino acids. Germline V gene sequence: CDR1 MNHEY, CDR2 SVGAGI. The CDR3 here is CASRGFYEQYF. The CDR3 region has the DNA TGTGCCAGCAGGGGGTTCTACGAGCAGTACTTC.

The chain has TRBV7-9 and TRBJ2-1, with 9 bases identical to TRBD1. V lost 6 bases and J lost 6; bases outside the gene matches: 9. The CDR3 extends over 15 amino acids. Per the germline V gene, CDR1 is SEHNR and CDR2 is FQNEAQ (reference sequence). The CDR3 spells CASRNRDRVVNEQFF. Here the CDR3 DNA reads TGTGCCAGCAGGAACCGGGACAGGGTAGTCAATGAGCAGTTCTTC.

The chain joins TRBV11-2 to TRBJ1-6; no firm D call. Trimming took 7 bases from V and 14 from J, leaving 12 bases between them. Germline-derived CDR1 and CDR2 are SGHAT and FQNNGV. The CDR3 is made up of 11 amino acids. DNA for the CDR3: TGTGCCAGCACCTCATACGGGACCCTCCACTTT. Amino acid sequence: CASTSYGTLHF.

This sequence joins TRBV6-1 and TRBJ2-1; D is unclear. V was trimmed by 1 base and J by 0 bases, leaving 7 bases between them. The CDR3 spans 15 residues. CDR1 MNHNS and CDR2 SASEGT come from the germline V gene. The CDR3 DNA reads as TGTGCCAGCAGTGAAGGTCGGCTCTCCTACAATGAGCAGTTCTTC. Amino acids: CASSEGRLSYNEQFF.

This chain connects TRBV28 to TRBJ2-5, with 7 positions matching TRBD1. The CDR3 is made up of 14 amino acids. Trimming at V came to 2 bases and at J to 6 bases, leaving 6 bases not matched to a gene. Germline CDR1 and CDR2: MDHEN and SYDVKM. The CDR3 sequence: CASSLDRAIKTQYF. CDR3 nucleotides: TGTGCCAGCAGTTTAGACAGGGCCATTAAGACCCAGTACTTC. Drawing the rest from reference TRBV28 and TRBJ2-5, the complete variable domain is DVKVTQSSRYLVKRTGEKVFLECVQDMDHENMFWYRQDPGLGLRLIYFSYDVKMKEKGDIPEGYSVSREKKERFSLILESASTNQTSMYLCASSLDRAIKTQYFGPGTRLLVL.

This sequence joins TRBV21-1 and TRBJ1-1; the table assigns TRBD1, which was not confirmed against the DNA. TRBV21-1 is noted as a pseudogene. The CDR3 has 14 residues. CDR3 DNA: TGTGCCAGCAGCAAAGCAGGGACATTCACTGAAGCTTTCTTT. As protein: CASSKAGTFTEAFF.

The rearrangement links TRBV30 to TRBJ1-2; 9 bases line up with TRBD1. The CDR3 extends over 15 amino acids. Trimming removed 0 bases from V and 6 bases from J; junction bases left unmatched: 8. Germline CDR1 and CDR2: GTSNPN and SVGIG (reference sequence). CDR3 nucleotides: TGTGCCTGGAGTGTACTCCATCGGACAGGGGATGGCTACACCTTC. It specifies CAWSVLHRTGDGYTF.

CDR3: CASSFNQQTGTQLYGYTF. DNA of the CDR3: TGCGCCAGCAGCTTTAACCAACAAACCGGGACACAACTCTATGGCTACACCTTC. V is TRBV5-1 and J is TRBJ1-2, with a weak D call TRBD1 (6 bases). The V and J ends lost 2 bases and 4 bases respectively, with 24 bases between them. The CDR3 length is 18 residues. From germline, CDR1 is SGHRS and CDR2 YFSETQ.

V is TRBV6-5 and J is TRBJ2-5; D is unresolved. Per the germline V gene, CDR1 is MNHEY and CDR2 is SVGAGI. Trimming left V 3 bases short and J 5 bases short, with 13 bases between. The CDR3 sequence is 14 residues long. The CDR3, as DNA: TGTGCCAGCAGTTATCGGGCCGGTTGGGAGACCCAGTACTTC. Protein product: CASSYRAGWETQYF.

V gene TRBV10-1 combines with J gene TRBJ2-5; TRBD2 might be the D (5 bases). V gave up 4 bases and J gave up 7 bases, with 16 bases separating them. Germline CDR1 and CDR2: WNHNN and SYGVQD (reference sequence). The CDR3 spans 14 residues. This chain's CDR3 is CASSALAVAGTQYF. CDR3 coding DNA: TGCGCCAGCAGTGCGTTGGCTGTCGCGGGGACCCAGTACTTC.

This chain joins TRBV2 and TRBJ2-5, with 15 bases lining up with TRBD2. The ends lost 10 bases at V and 2 bases at J; junction bases unmatched: 14. The CDR3 has 18 residues. Germline loops: CDR1 SNHLY, CDR2 FYNNEI. As DNA, the CDR3 is TGTGCCATCGAGGGTGGGACTAGCGGGGGGAAACGGCAAGAGACCCAGTACTTC. Amino acid sequence: CAIEGGTSGGKRQETQYF.

The rearrangement uses TRBV19 and TRBJ2-7; 7 nucleotides line up with TRBD1. The CDR3 has 14 residues. Germline CDR1 reads LNHDA; CDR2 reads SQIVND (reference sequence). V was pared by 4 bases and J by 1 base, with 4 bases of the junction left unmatched. The CDR3 DNA reads as TGTGCCAGTAGTACAGGGGGATATTCCTACGAGCAGTACTTC. It encodes CASSTGGYSYEQYF.